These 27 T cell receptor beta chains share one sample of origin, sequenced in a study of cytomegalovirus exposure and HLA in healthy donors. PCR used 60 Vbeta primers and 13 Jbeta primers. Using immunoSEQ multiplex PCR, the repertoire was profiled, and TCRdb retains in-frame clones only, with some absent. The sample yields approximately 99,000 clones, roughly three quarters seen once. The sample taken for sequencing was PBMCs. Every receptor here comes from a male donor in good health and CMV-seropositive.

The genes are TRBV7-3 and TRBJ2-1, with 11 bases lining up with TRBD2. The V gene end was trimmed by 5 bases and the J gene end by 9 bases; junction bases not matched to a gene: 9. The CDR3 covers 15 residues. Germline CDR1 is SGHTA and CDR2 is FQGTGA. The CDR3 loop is CASSALSGGAGEQFF. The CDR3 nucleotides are TGTGCCAGCAGCGCACTTAGCGGGGGGGCCGGTGAGCAGTTCTTC.

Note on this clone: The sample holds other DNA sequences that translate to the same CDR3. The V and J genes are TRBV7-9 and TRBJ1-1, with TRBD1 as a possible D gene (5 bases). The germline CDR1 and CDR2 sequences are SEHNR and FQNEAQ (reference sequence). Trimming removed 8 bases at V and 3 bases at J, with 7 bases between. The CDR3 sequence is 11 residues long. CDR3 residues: CASQGDTEAFF. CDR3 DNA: TGTGCCAGCCAGGGTGACACTGAAGCTTTCTTT.

CDR3 protein: CAWSVAFSGYTF. The CDR3 nucleotides read TGTGCCTGGAGTGTAGCTTTCTCTGGCTACACCTTC. This chain links TRBV30 with TRBJ1-2; D is unresolved. This CDR3 region has 12 residues. Germline V gives CDR1 GTSNPN, CDR2 SVGIG (reference sequence). V was trimmed by 0 bases and J by 7 bases, leaving 9 bases between them.

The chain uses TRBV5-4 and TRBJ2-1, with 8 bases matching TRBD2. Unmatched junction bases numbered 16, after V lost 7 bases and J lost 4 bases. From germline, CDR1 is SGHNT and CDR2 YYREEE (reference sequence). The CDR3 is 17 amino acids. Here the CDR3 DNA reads TGTGCCAGCCGCCCCGGAGGTAGCGGGGAATTTTACAATGAGCAGTTCTTC. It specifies CASRPGGSGEFYNEQFF.

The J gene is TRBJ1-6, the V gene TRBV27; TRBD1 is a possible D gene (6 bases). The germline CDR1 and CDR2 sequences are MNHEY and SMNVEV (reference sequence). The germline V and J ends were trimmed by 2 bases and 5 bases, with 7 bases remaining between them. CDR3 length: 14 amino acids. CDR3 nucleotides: TGTGCCAGCAGTTTAGGGGGCGATAATTCACCCCTCCACTTT. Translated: CASSLGGDNSPLHF.

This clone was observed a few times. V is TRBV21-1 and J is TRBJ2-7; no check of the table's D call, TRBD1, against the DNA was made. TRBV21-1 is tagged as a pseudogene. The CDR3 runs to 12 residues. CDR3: CASSRQDYEQYF. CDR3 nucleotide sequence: TGTGCCAGCAGCCGACAGGACTACGAGCAGTACTTC.

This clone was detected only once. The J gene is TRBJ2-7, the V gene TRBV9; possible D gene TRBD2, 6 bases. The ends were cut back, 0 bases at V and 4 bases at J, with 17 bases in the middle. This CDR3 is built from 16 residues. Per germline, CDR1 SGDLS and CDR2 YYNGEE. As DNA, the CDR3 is TGTGCCAGCAGCGTAGCTACGACCGGGGGACCTTACGAGCAGTACTTC. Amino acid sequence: CASSVATTGGPYEQYF.

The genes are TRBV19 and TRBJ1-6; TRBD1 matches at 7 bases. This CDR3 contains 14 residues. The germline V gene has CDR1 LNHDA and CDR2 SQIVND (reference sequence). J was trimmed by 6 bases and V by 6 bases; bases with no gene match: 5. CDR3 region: CASRATGINSPLHF. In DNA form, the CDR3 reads TGTGCCAGTAGGGCGACAGGGATTAATTCACCCCTCCACTTT.

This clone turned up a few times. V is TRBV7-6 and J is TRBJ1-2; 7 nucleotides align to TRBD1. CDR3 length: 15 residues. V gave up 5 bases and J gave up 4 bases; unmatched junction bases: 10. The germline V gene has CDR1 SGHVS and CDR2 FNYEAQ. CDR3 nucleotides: TGTGCCAGCAGCCTGACAGGGATCGAGGGCTATGGCTACACCTTC. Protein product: CASSLTGIEGYGYTF.

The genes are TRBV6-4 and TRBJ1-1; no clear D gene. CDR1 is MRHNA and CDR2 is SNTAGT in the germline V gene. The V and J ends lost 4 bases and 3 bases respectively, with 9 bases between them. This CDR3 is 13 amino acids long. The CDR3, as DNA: TGTGCCAGCAGTGCTTCACGGTACACTGAAGCTTTCTTT. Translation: CASSASRYTEAFF.

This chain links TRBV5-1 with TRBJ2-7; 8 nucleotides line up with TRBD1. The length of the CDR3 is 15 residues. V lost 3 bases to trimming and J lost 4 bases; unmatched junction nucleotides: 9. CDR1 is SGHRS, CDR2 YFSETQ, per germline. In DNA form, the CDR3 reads TGCGCCAGCAGCTCGTTCCCAGGACAGGGTTACGAGCAGTACTTC. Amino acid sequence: CASSSFPGQGYEQYF.

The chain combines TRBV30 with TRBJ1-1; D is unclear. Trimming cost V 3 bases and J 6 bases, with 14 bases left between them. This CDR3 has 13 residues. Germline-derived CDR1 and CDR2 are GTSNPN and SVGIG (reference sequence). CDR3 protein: CAWSKVREAEAFF. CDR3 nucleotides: TGTGCCTGGAGCAAAGTCCGGGAGGCTGAAGCTTTCTTT.

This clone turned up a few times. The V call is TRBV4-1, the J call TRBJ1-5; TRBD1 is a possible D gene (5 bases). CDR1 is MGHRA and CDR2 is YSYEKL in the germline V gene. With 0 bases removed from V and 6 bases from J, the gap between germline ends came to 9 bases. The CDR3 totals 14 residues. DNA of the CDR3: TGCGCCAGCAGCCAAGAGCGGGGGGGTCAGCCCCAGCATTTT. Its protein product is CASSQERGGQPQHF.

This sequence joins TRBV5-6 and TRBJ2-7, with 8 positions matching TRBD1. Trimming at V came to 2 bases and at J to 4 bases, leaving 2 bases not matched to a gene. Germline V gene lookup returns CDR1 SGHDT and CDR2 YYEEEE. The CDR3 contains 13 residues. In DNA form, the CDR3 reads TGTGCCAGCAGCTTCAGGGGGCGGTACGAGCAGTACTTC. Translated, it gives CASSFRGRYEQYF.

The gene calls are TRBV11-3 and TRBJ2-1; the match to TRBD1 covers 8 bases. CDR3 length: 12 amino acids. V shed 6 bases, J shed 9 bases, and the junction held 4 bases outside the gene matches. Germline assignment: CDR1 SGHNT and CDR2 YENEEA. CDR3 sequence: CASRTGVGEQFF. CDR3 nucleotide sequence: TGTGCCAGCAGGACAGGGGTGGGTGAGCAGTTCTTC. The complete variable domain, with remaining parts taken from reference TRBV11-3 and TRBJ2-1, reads EAGVVQSPRYKIIEKKQPVAFWCNPISGHNTLYWYLQNLGQGPELLIRYENEEAVDDSQLPKDRFSAERLKGVDSTLKIQPAELGDSAVYLCASRTGVGEQFFGPGTRLTVL.

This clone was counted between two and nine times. The CDR3 bases are TGCGCCAGCAGCCAAGTTTGGACATTTCATTCACCCCTCCACTTT. Its protein product is CASSQVWTFHSPLHF. The genes are TRBV4-1 and TRBJ1-6; TRBD1 is a possible D gene (5 bases). Germline CDR1 MGHRA, CDR2 YSYEKL. Trimming shortened V by 1 base and J by 8 bases, and 12 bases separated the two germline ends. The CDR3 length is 15 residues.

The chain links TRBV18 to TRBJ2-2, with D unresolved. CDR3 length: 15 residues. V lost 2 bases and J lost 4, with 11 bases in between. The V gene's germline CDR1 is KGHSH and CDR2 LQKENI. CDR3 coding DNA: TGTGCCAGCTCACCAGACCCTCGAGGCACCGGGGAGCTGTTTTTT. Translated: CASSPDPRGTGELFF.

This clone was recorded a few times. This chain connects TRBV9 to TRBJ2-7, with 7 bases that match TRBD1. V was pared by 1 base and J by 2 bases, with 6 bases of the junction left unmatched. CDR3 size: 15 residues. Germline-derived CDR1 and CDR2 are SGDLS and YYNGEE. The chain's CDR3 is CASSVRGTDAYEQYF. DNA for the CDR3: TGTGCCAGCAGCGTAAGGGGGACAGACGCCTACGAGCAGTACTTC.

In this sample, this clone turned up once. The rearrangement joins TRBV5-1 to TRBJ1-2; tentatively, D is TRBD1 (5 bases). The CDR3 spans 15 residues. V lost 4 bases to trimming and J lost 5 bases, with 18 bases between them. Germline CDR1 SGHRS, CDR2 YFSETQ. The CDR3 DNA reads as TGCGCCAGCAGCCCTACAGGTGCCGTTACTTATGGCTACACCTTC. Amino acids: CASSPTGAVTYGYTF.

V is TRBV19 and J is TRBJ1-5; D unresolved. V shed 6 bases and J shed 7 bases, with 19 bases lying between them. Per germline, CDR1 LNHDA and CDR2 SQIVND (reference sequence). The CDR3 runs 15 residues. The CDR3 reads CASSPRAGINQPQHF. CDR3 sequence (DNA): TGTGCCAGTAGCCCCCGGGCGGGGATTAACCAGCCCCAGCATTTT. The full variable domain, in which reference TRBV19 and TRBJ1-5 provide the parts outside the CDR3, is DGGITQSPKYLFRKEGQNVTLSCEQNLNHDAMYWYRQDPGQGLRLIYYSQIVNDFQKGDIAEGYSVSREKKESFPLTVTSAQKNPTAFYLCASSPRAGINQPQHFGDGTRLSIL.

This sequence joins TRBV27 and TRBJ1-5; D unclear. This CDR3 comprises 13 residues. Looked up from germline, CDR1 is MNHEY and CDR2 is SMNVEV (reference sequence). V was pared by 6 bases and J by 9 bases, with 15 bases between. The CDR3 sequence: CASRFGPQGPQHF. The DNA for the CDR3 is TGTGCCAGCAGGTTTGGGCCGCAAGGGCCCCAGCATTTT.

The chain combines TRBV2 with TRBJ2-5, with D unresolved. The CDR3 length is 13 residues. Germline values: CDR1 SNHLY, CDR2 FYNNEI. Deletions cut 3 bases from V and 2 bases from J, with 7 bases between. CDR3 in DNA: TGTGCCAGCAGTGACCGCCAGCAAGAGACCCAGTACTTC. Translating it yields CASSDRQQETQYF. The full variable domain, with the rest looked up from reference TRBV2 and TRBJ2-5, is EPEVTQTPSHQVTQMGQEVILRCVPISNHLYFYWYRQILGQKVEFLVSFYNNEISEKSEIFDDQFSVERPDGSNFTLKIRSTKLEDSAMYFCASSDRQQETQYFGPGTRLLVL.

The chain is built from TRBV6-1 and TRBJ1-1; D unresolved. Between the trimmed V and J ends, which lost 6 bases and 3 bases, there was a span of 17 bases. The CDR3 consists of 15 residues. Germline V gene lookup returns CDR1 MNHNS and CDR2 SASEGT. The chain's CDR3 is CASRLARVLYTEAFF. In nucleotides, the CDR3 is TGTGCCAGCAGACTTGCGAGGGTATTGTACACTGAAGCTTTCTTT.

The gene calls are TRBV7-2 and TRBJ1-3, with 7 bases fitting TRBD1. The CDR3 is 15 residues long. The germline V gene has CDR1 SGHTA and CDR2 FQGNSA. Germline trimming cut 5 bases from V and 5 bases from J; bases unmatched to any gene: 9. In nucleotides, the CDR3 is TGTGCCAGCAGCCCTGACAGGGCTATGAGAAACACCATATATTTT. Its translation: CASSPDRAMRNTIYF.

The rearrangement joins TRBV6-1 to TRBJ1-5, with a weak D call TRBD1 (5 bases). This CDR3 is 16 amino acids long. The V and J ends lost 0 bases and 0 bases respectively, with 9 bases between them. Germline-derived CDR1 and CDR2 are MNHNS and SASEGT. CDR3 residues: CASSEAQGLSNQPQHF. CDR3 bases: TGTGCCAGCAGTGAAGCGCAGGGACTTAGCAATCAGCCCCAGCATTTT.

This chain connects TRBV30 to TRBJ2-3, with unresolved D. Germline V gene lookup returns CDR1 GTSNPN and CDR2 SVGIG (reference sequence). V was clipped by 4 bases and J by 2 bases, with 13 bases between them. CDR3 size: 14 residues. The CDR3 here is CAWTRDKHTDTQYF. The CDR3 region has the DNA TGTGCCTGGACCCGAGACAAACACACAGATACGCAGTATTTT.

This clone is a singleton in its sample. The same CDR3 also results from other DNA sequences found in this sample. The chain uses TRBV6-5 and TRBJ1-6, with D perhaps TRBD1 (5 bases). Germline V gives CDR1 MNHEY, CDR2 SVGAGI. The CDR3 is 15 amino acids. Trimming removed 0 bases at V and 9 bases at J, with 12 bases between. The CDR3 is CASSYSSGAVSPLHF. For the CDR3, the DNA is TGTGCCAGCAGTTACTCAAGCGGGGCCGTTTCACCCCTCCACTTT.